Listed below are T cell receptor beta chains from one sample, sequenced in a study of blood T cell repertoires in COVID-19. TCRdb's copy holds only in-frame clones and misses some; the assay was immunoSEQ multiplex PCR. The sample shows more than 85,000 clones, roughly nine tenths of them seen only once. The sequencing sample was made of peripheral blood. The receptor set was obtained from a woman aged 45-65 years with COVID-19, enrolled during active disease. CDR3s include the opening cysteine and the closing phenylalanine or tryptophan. D genes are given only for firm matches. The listing skips clone size in some rows; elsewhere it reads once, few, many or a size class.

TRBD1	TRBV3-1/TRBV3-2	once	TRBJ2-7	CASTQGTVPYEQYF	TGTGCCAGCACCCAGGGGACAGTTCCATACGAGCAGTACTTC
-	TRBV12-3/TRBV12-4	-	TRBJ2-1	CASSLDFLNEQFF	TGTGCCAGCAGTTTGGACTTCCTCAATGAGCAGTTCTTC
-	TRBV18	-	TRBJ1-1	CASSLQDNTEAFF	TGTGCCAGCTCCCTACAGGATAACACTGAAGCTTTCTTT
TRBD1	TRBV7-9	-	TRBJ1-1	CASSFRGQGAGTEAFF	TGTGCCAGCAGCTTTCGGGGACAGGGGGCTGGCACTGAAGCTTTCTTT
TRBD1	TRBV5-1	-	TRBJ2-5	CASSFQGEETQYF	TGCGCCAGCAGCTTCCAGGGGGAAGAGACCCAGTACTTC
-	TRBV10-2	-	TRBJ1-1	CASRNTDRNTEAFF	TGCGCCAGCAGGAATACTGACAGGAACACTGAAGCTTTCTTT
TRBD1	TRBV28	once	TRBJ1-4	CASSYGQGVIEKLFF	TGTGCCAGCAGTTATGGACAGGGAGTAATTGAAAAACTGTTTTTT
-	TRBV9	once	TRBJ1-4	CASSVDRDEKLFF	TGTGCCAGCAGCGTAGACCGGGATGAAAAACTGTTTTTT
TRBD2	TRBV6-6	-	TRBJ2-7	CASSYTRGAYEQYF	TGTGCCAGCAGTTACACCCGGGGGGCCTACGAGCAGTACTTC
TRBD1	TRBV6-6	-	TRBJ2-2	CASSDRATRELFF	TGTGCCAGCAGTGACAGGGCTACCCGGGAGCTGTTTTTT
-	TRBV28	once	TRBJ2-2	CASSLGQPNTGELFF	TGTGCCAGCAGTTTAGGGCAGCCAAACACCGGGGAGCTGTTTTTT
TRBD1	TRBV30	-	TRBJ1-6	CAWVGQMNSPLHF	TGTGCCTGGGTGGGACAGATGAATTCACCCCTCCACTTT
TRBD2	TRBV5-4	-	TRBJ2-1	CASSFGTSSYNEQFF	TGTGCCAGCAGCTTCGGGACTAGCTCCTACAATGAGCAGTTCTTC
-	TRBV11-3	-	TRBJ1-1	CASSSPGDAWEAFF	TGTGCCAGCAGCTCCCCAGGGGACGCATGGGAAGCTTTCTTT
TRBD2	TRBV18	-	TRBJ2-1	CASSPGLAWNEQFF	TGTGCCAGCTCACCGGGACTAGCGTGGAATGAGCAGTTCTTC
-	TRBV18	-	TRBJ2-2	CASSETGIAGELFF	TGTGCCAGCTCAGAAACAGGGATAGCCGGGGAGCTGTTTTTT
-	TRBV4-2	-	TRBJ2-1	CASSQRFTYNEQFF	TGTGCCAGCAGCCAGAGGTTCACCTACAATGAGCAGTTCTTC
-	TRBV4-1	-	TRBJ1-6	CASSQWRIDDNSPLHF	TGCGCCAGCAGCCAATGGAGGATCGATGATAATTCACCCCTCCACTTT
TRBD1	TRBV7-9	-	TRBJ2-5	CASSLGTGMETQYF	TGTGCCAGCAGCTTAGGGACAGGGATGGAGACCCAGTACTTC
-	TRBV6-5	-	TRBJ1-2	CASSYSGGYGYTF	TGTGCCAGCAGTTACTCGGGAGGCTATGGCTACACCTTC
-	TRBV10-3	-	TRBJ2-1	CAIAGTRLYNEQFF	TGTGCCATCGCCGGGACAAGGTTATACAATGAGCAGTTCTTC
-	TRBV21-1	-	TRBJ2-7	CASSKADSYEQYF	TGTGCCAGCAGCAAGGCAGACTCCTACGAGCAGTACTTC
TRBD1	TRBV5-4	few	TRBJ1-6	CASSGGQGGSPLHF	TGTGCCAGCAGCGGGGGACAGGGAGGATCACCCCTCCACTTT
-	TRBV6-5	-	TRBJ1-4	CASRTDSNEKLFF	TGTGCCAGCAGGACAGATTCTAATGAAAAACTGTTTTTT
TRBD1	TRBV24-1	once	TRBJ2-7	CATSASGTGNEQYF	TGTGCCACCAGTGCCTCCGGGACAGGGAACGAGCAGTACTTC
-	TRBV28	-	TRBJ2-2	CASSTRVYGELFF	TGTGCCAGCAGTACCAGGGTTTACGGGGAGCTGTTTTTT
TRBD1	TRBV28	-	TRBJ1-2	CASNRPGQGINGYTF	TGTGCCAGCAATAGACCGGGACAGGGGATAAATGGCTACACCTTC
-	TRBV4-1	many	TRBJ2-2	CASSQVDMGLLTGELFF	TGCGCCAGCAGCCAAGTGGACATGGGCCTTCTCACCGGGGAGCTGTTTTTT
TRBD2	TRBV28	once	TRBJ2-1	CASSPTNAGGREFF	TGTGCCAGCAGTCCGACTAATGCGGGGGGGAGGGAGTTCTTC
TRBD2	TRBV5-1	-	TRBJ2-1	CASSLDTSGGWNEQFF	TGCGCCAGCAGCCTTGATACTAGCGGGGGATGGAATGAGCAGTTCTTC
-	TRBV11-2	once	TRBJ2-1	CASSLAGGVYNEQFF	TGTGCCAGCAGCTTAGCGGGGGGCGTATACAATGAGCAGTTCTTC
TRBD2	TRBV19	once	TRBJ2-1	CASSISGGGAYEQFF	TGTGCCAGTAGTATATCCGGCGGGGGGGCGTATGAGCAGTTCTTC
-	TRBV6-5	-	TRBJ2-3	CASRLSRAGDTQYF	TGTGCCAGCAGGCTATCTCGAGCCGGGGATACGCAGTATTTT
TRBD1	TRBV5-1	-	TRBJ1-2	CASRGQGRYGYTF	TGCGCCAGCAGGGGACAGGGGAGGTATGGCTACACCTTC
-	TRBV19	-	TRBJ2-5	CASSFRDNQETQYF	TGTGCCAGTAGTTTCCGGGACAACCAAGAGACCCAGTACTTC
-	TRBV15	-	TRBJ1-5	CATSRSNMFSQPQHF	TGTGCCACCAGCAGATCAAACATGTTTTCCCAGCCCCAGCATTTT
-	TRBV3-1/TRBV3-2	-	TRBJ1-6	CASSQEGGARVSPLHF	TGTGCCAGCAGCCAAGAAGGAGGGGCGCGAGTTTCACCCCTCCACTTT
TRBD2	TRBV5-1	-	TRBJ2-7	CASSPGTSGGAGEQYF	TGCGCCAGCAGCCCCGGGACTAGCGGGGGGGCGGGCGAGCAGTACTTC
TRBD2	TRBV7-3	-	TRBJ2-3	CASSSGTSGFTDTQYF	TGTGCCAGCAGCTCCGGGACTAGCGGGTTCACAGATACGCAGTATTTT